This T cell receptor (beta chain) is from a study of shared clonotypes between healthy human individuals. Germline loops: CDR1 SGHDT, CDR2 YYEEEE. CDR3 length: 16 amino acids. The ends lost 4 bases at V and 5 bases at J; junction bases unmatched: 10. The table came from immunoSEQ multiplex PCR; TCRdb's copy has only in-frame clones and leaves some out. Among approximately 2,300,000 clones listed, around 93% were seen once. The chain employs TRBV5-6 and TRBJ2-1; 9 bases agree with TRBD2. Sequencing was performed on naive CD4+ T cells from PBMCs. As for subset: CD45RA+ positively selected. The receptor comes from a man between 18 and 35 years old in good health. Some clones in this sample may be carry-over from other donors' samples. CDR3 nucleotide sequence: TGTGCCAGCAGCCCCCTAAGCGGGGGGCGCAACAATGAGCAGTTCTTC. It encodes CASSPLSGGRNNEQFF.